Below, 22 T cell receptor beta chains from the same sample are listed, as sequenced in a study of PD-1 blockade in classical Hodgkin lymphoma (TCRdb year 2020). Library prep was done by the immunoSEQ multiplex PCR assay. Held by TCRdb, this immuneACCESS table contains in-frame sequences only and omits some clones. Under half of the omission traces to an unresolved V gene where checked; the cause of the rest is unknown. Counted in this sample were tens of thousands of clones; approximately 78% of them appeared once. The biggest ten clones account for 11% of the sample. The meaning of the sample's time point label: cycle 2 day 1 (C2D1) of nivolumab. All trial patients had relapsed after autologous stem cell transplantation, with cohorts A, B and C differing in prior brentuximab vedotin exposure. The material was peripheral blood mononuclear cells (PBMCs), obtained before the second cycle of nivolumab. These receptors originate from a human donor with classical Hodgkin lymphoma.

This clone was seen a single time. The chain links TRBV2 to TRBJ2-7; perhaps D is TRBD1 or TRBD2 (5 bases each). The CDR3 is made up of 15 amino acids. Germline V gene sequence: CDR1 SNHLY, CDR2 FYNNEI. Deletions cut 0 bases from V and 0 bases from J, with 9 bases between. The CDR3 here is CASSEAGPHSYEQYF. CDR3 DNA sequence: TGTGCCAGCAGTGAAGCGGGACCGCACTCCTACGAGCAGTACTTC. Looking up the rest from reference TRBV2 and TRBJ2-7 gives the full variable domain: EPEVTQTPSHQVTQMGQEVILRCVPISNHLYFYWYRQILGQKVEFLVSFYNNEISEKSEIFDDQFSVERPDGSNFTLKIRSTKLEDSAMYFCASSEAGPHSYEQYFGPGTRLTVT.

The chain carries TRBV27 and TRBJ1-2; 7 positions match TRBD1. V shed 5 bases, J shed 4 bases, and the junction held 16 bases outside the gene matches. Germline CDR1 MNHEY, CDR2 SMNVEV (reference sequence). The CDR3 spans 17 residues. CDR3 sequence (DNA): TGTGCCAGCAGTCTATGGCCTCGTAGACAGGGTGGCTATGGCTACACCTTC. Translation: CASSLWPRRQGGYGYTF.

The chain has TRBV6-5 and TRBJ2-7; TRBD2 agrees at 8 bases. This CDR3 is 15 amino acids long. In germline, CDR1 is MNHEY, CDR2 SVGAGI. The V segment lost 6 bases and the J segment 4 bases; nucleotides outside the gene matches: 11. The CDR3 region is CASSPFRGGDYEQYF. The CDR3 DNA sequence: TGTGCCAGCAGCCCATTTCGGGGGGGTGATTACGAGCAGTACTTC.

The genes are TRBV9 and TRBJ2-5; possible D gene TRBD2, 6 bases. CDR1 SGDLS and CDR2 YYNGEE come from the germline V gene. The CDR3 contains 14 residues. V lost 4 bases and J 3 bases, leaving 13 bases between the germline ends. CDR3 loop: CASSLTSKEETQYF. The DNA for the CDR3 is TGTGCCAGCAGCCTAACTAGCAAGGAAGAGACCCAGTACTTC.

The V and J genes are TRBV2 and TRBJ2-1, with D perhaps matching TRBD2 (5 bases). This CDR3 is built from 14 residues. Germline CDR1 SNHLY, CDR2 FYNNEI. The V and J ends lost 3 bases and 5 bases respectively, with 11 bases between them. The CDR3 sequence: CASSESGLNNEQFF. CDR3 DNA sequence: TGTGCCAGCAGTGAGAGCGGTTTGAACAATGAGCAGTTCTTC.

The chain links TRBV14 to TRBJ2-5; D perhaps matches TRBD2 (6 bases). This CDR3 comprises 15 residues. Deletions cut 0 bases from V and 4 bases from J, with 12 bases between. Germline V gene data show CDR1 as SGHDN and CDR2 as FVKESK. The CDR3 loop reads CASSQEGFGGETQYF. In nucleotides, the CDR3 is TGTGCCAGCAGCCAAGAGGGGTTCGGGGGAGAGACCCAGTACTTC.

The rearrangement joins TRBV11-2 to TRBJ1-1, with 7 nucleotides matching TRBD1. There are 15 residues in the CDR3. Germline lookup yields CDR1 SGHAT and CDR2 FQNNGV. The V gene end was trimmed by 5 bases and the J gene end by 1 base; junction bases not matched to a gene: 7. CDR3 loop: CASSHYRTGNTEAFF. CDR3 coding DNA: TGTGCCAGCAGCCACTACCGGACAGGGAACACTGAAGCTTTCTTT.

This sequence joins TRBV7-3 and TRBJ1-2; 11 bases fit TRBD1. V gave up 3 bases and J gave up 4 bases; unmatched junction bases: 4. The CDR3 sequence is 15 residues long. Germline V lookup: CDR1 SGHTA, CDR2 FQGTGA. CDR3 region: CASSFGTGGRYGYTF. The CDR3 nucleotides read TGTGCCAGCAGCTTTGGGACAGGGGGTCGCTATGGCTACACCTTC.

This clone is a singleton in its sample. V gene TRBV6-5 combines with J gene TRBJ1-1; D ambiguous. The V end was cut by 4 bases, the J end by 1 base, with 7 bases between. Germline-derived CDR1 and CDR2 are MNHEY and SVGAGI. CDR3 size: 13 residues. CDR3 sequence reads: CASSSWPNTEAFF. In DNA form, the CDR3 reads TGTGCCAGCAGTTCCTGGCCGAACACTGAAGCTTTCTTT.

The chain uses TRBV4-2 and TRBJ1-1; D uncertain. CDR3 length: 14 residues. Germline V CDR1 and CDR2: LGHNA, YNFKEQ. V gave up 0 bases and J gave up 4 bases, with 9 bases separating them. In DNA, the CDR3 is TGTGCCAGCAGCCAAGATTCCGCGGGCACTGAAGCTTTCTTT. Translating it yields CASSQDSAGTEAFF.

The chain couples TRBV20-1 to TRBJ2-5; D unresolved. From germline, CDR1 is DFQATT and CDR2 SNEGSKA (reference sequence). The ends were cut back, 5 bases at V and 1 base at J, with 2 bases in the middle. This CDR3 contains 10 residues. In DNA, the CDR3 is TGCAGTGCTTCCCAAGAGACCCAGTACTTC. Encoded protein: CSASQETQYF.

The rearrangement links TRBV5-6 to TRBJ1-2, with D unclear. With 7 bases removed from V and 2 bases from J, the gap between germline ends came to 9 bases. In germline, CDR1 is SGHDT, CDR2 YYEEEE. The CDR3 covers 12 residues. CDR3 nucleotide sequence: TGTGCCAGCGGAGACGGGAACTATGGCTACACCTTC. Its translation is CASGDGNYGYTF.

The genes are TRBV4-1 and TRBJ2-3, with D perhaps matching TRBD2 (5 bases). Germline V gives CDR1 MGHRA, CDR2 YSYEKL. This CDR3 contains 16 residues. The V and J ends lost 4 bases and 3 bases respectively, with 17 bases between them. CDR3 nucleotide sequence: TGCGCCAGCAGCCCCTGGGGAGAAATTTTTACAGATACGCAGTATTTT. It yields the protein CASSPWGEIFTDTQYF.

The gene calls are TRBV2 and TRBJ1-1; D is possibly TRBD1 (5 bases). V lost 6 bases, J lost 3 bases, and 17 bases lay in between. The CDR3 has 15 amino acids. Germline CDR1 reads SNHLY; CDR2 reads FYNNEI. The CDR3 here is CASRHETGADTEAFF. CDR3 bases: TGTGCCAGCAGGCATGAAACCGGGGCCGACACTGAAGCTTTCTTT.

The chain uses TRBV7-9 and TRBJ1-5, with D maybe TRBD1 (6 bases). The germline CDR1 and CDR2 sequences are SEHNR and FQNEAQ (reference sequence). The CDR3 contains 19 residues. Trimming left V 1 base short and J 0 bases short, with 19 bases between. The CDR3 here is CASSLGWGAISDSNQPQHF. CDR3 DNA sequence: TGTGCCAGCAGCTTAGGGTGGGGGGCCATCTCCGATAGCAATCAGCCCCAGCATTTT.

The J gene is TRBJ2-5, the V gene TRBV19; TRBD1 is a possible D gene (5 bases). CDR1 LNHDA and CDR2 SQIVND come from the germline V gene (reference sequence). The CDR3 runs 15 residues. Trimming removed 3 bases from V and 6 bases from J, with 17 bases in between. In nucleotides, the CDR3 is TGTGCCAGTAGTATCTCGCAGGGCCCGGTGAAGACCCAGTACTTC. This gives the protein CASSISQGPVKTQYF.

In regard to this clone: The same CDR3 is also encoded by other DNA sequences in this sample. In DNA, the CDR3 is TGTGCCAGCAGCTCCAGACAGGGACCCTACGAGCAGTACTTC. Residues: CASSSRQGPYEQYF. The chain joins TRBV7-2 to TRBJ2-7; 7 nucleotides agree with TRBD1. In germline, CDR1 is SGHTA, CDR2 FQGNSA. The junction had 5 bases not matched to a gene; V was cut back by 4 bases and J by 2 bases. This CDR3 has 14 amino acids.

The J gene is TRBJ2-5, the V gene TRBV28, with D unclear. This CDR3 is 11 amino acids long. Germline-derived CDR1 and CDR2 are MDHEN and SYDVKM. V was trimmed by 6 bases and J by 5 bases, leaving 7 bases between them. The DNA of the CDR3 is TGTGCCAGCAGCTCGCGGGAGACCCAGTACTTC. Its protein is CASSSRETQYF. The entire variable domain, with the rest obtained from reference TRBV28 and TRBJ2-5, is as follows: DVKVTQSSRYLVKRTGEKVFLECVQDMDHENMFWYRQDPGLGLRLIYFSYDVKMKEKGDIPEGYSVSREKKERFSLILESASTNQTSMYLCASSSRETQYFGPGTRLLVL.

This clone has only a few counts. The CDR3 loop is CASSPLQGANTGELFF. The CDR3 DNA reads TGTGCCAGCAGCCCCCTGCAGGGAGCGAACACCGGGGAGCTGTTTTTT. The chain recombines TRBV7-2 with TRBJ2-2; D tentatively reads TRBD1 or TRBD2 (5 bases each). CDR1 SGHTA and CDR2 FQGNSA come from the germline V gene. The CDR3 covers 16 residues. V was pared by 5 bases and J by 0 bases, with 13 bases between.

V gene TRBV28 combines with J gene TRBJ2-7; D gene ambiguous. The ends were cut back, 8 bases at V and 4 bases at J, with 15 bases in the middle. The CDR3 has 13 residues. Germline CDR1 reads MDHEN; CDR2 reads SYDVKM. The CDR3 sequence is CASLKHSNYEQYF. CDR3 sequence (DNA): TGTGCCAGCCTCAAGCACTCCAATTACGAGCAGTACTTC. The full variable domain, rest sourced from reference TRBV28 and TRBJ2-7, is DVKVTQSSRYLVKRTGEKVFLECVQDMDHENMFWYRQDPGLGLRLIYFSYDVKMKEKGDIPEGYSVSREKKERFSLILESASTNQTSMYLCASLKHSNYEQYFGPGTRLTVT.

The V gene is TRBV19, the J gene TRBJ2-5, with 9 bases lining up with TRBD1. Germline-derived CDR1 and CDR2 are LNHDA and SQIVND (reference sequence). The V gene end was trimmed by 2 bases and the J gene end by 2 bases; junction bases not matched to a gene: 9. The CDR3 is made up of 17 amino acids. The CDR3 is CASSIRDRAPIQETQYF. In DNA, the CDR3 is TGTGCCAGTAGTATAAGGGACAGGGCACCAATACAAGAGACCCAGTACTTC. Complete variable domain (other parts from reference TRBV19 and TRBJ2-5): DGGITQSPKYLFRKEGQNVTLSCEQNLNHDAMYWYRQDPGQGLRLIYYSQIVNDFQKGDIAEGYSVSREKKESFPLTVTSAQKNPTAFYLCASSIRDRAPIQETQYFGPGTRLLVL.

The V and J genes are TRBV7-8 and TRBJ2-5, with 10 bases matching TRBD1. Trimming took 5 bases from V and 1 from J; bases not matched to a gene: 13. The CDR3 runs 18 residues. Germline V gene data show CDR1 as SGHVS and CDR2 as FQNEAQ. Written as DNA, the CDR3 is TGTGCCAGCAGCCCCAGACTTTTAGGGACAGGGGCCCAAGAGACCCAGTACTTC. As protein: CASSPRLLGTGAQETQYF. Together with reference TRBV7-8 and TRBJ2-5, the CDR3 gives the full variable domain: GAGVSQSPRYKVAKRGQDVALRCDPISGHVSLFWYQQALGQGPEFLTYFQNEAQLDKSGLPSDRFFAERPEGSVSTLKIQRTQQEDSAVYLCASSPRLLGTGAQETQYFGPGTRLLVL.